Below are 2 T cell receptor beta chains sequenced from a single sample in a study of CD4 T cells in relation to SARS-CoV-2 and coronaviruses. The assay was immunoSEQ multiplex PCR, and TCRdb's table has in-frame clones only and misses some. This table has 15,000 to 25,000 clones, around four fifths appearing once. These receptors lack a known antigen. Before the COVID-19 pandemic, during about 2011-2019, CD4+ T cells were taken from unexposed donors. The cells were cultured for 9 to 11 days before CD4+ T cells were isolated. The sample consisted of CD4+ T cells from PBMCs, cultured in vitro. These receptors were obtained from a human donor in good health.

The chain links TRBV30 to TRBJ1-4; D is undetermined. The V end lost 2 bases, the J end lost 8 bases, and 6 bases lay between the germline ends. Germline V CDR1 and CDR2: GTSNPN, SVGIG (reference sequence). The CDR3 contains 11 residues. The CDR3 DNA reads as TGTGCCTGGAGTATAAGGGAAAAACTGTTTTTT. Its protein is CAWSIREKLFF.

The count of this clone is one. The chain recombines TRBV9 with TRBJ2-1; TRBD1 agrees at 8 bases. The ends lost 4 bases at V and 0 bases at J; junction bases unmatched: 3. Germline V lookup: CDR1 SGDLS, CDR2 YYNGEE. CDR3 length: 15 residues. This CDR3 is CASSQGAGSYNEQFF. The CDR3 DNA is TGTGCCAGCAGCCAGGGGGCGGGCTCCTACAATGAGCAGTTCTTC.